The 21 T cell receptor beta chains reported below all come from one sample, sequenced in a study of beta chain features in type 1 diabetes. The sequenced template was cDNA made from the entire isolated RNA. The data were produced by immunoSEQ multiplex PCR, yet TCRdb's version contains in-frame clones alone and is incomplete. This table has hundreds of thousands of clones, 25% to 35% appearing once. Specimen: naive CD4+ T cells from blood. These receptors were obtained from a man younger than 35 in good health.

Comment on this clone: The sample holds other DNA sequences that translate to the same CDR3. The genes are TRBV11-1 and TRBJ2-2; D unclear. The germline V and J ends were trimmed by 3 bases and 3 bases, with 5 bases remaining between them. Germline V gives CDR1 SGHAT, CDR2 FQDESV (reference sequence). The CDR3 has 13 amino acids. Here the CDR3 reads CASSFEYTGELFF. DNA of the CDR3: TGTGCCAGCAGCTTCGAGTACACCGGGGAGCTGTTTTTT.

This CDR3 is CAWGQRGEQFF. The CDR3 bases are TGTGCCTGGGGGCAGCGGGGTGAGCAGTTCTTC. The rearrangement links TRBV30 to TRBJ2-1; 7 nucleotides match TRBD2. Germline loops: CDR1 GTSNPN, CDR2 SVGIG (reference sequence). V was clipped by 5 bases and J by 9 bases; unmatched bases: 4. The CDR3 is 11 residues long.

There are a few counts of this clone. Different DNA sequences within this sample yield the same CDR3. The chain couples TRBV6-5 to TRBJ2-1, with D uncertain. CDR3 length: 11 amino acids. CDR1 is MNHEY and CDR2 is SVGAGI in the germline V gene. V gave up 5 bases and J gave up 7 bases, with 6 bases separating them. CDR3 DNA: TGTGCCAGCAGTCAGAGAAATGAGCAGTTCTTC. It codes for CASSQRNEQFF.

This clone occurred a few times. The chain links TRBV30 to TRBJ2-1, with 8 positions matching TRBD2. The CDR3 runs 14 residues. The J segment lost 6 bases and the V segment lost 1 base, leaving 5 bases of the junction unmatched. Germline V lookup: CDR1 GTSNPN, CDR2 SVGIG (reference sequence). CDR3 residues: CAWSESGRGNEQFF. The CDR3 DNA sequence: TGTGCCTGGAGTGAGAGCGGGAGAGGCAATGAGCAGTTCTTC.

The genes are TRBV4-3 and TRBJ1-2; the D is unclear. CDR3 length equals 13 residues. The germline gives CDR1 LGHNA, CDR2 YSLEER. V gave up 0 bases and J gave up 8 bases, with 10 bases separating them. Written as DNA, the CDR3 is TGCGCCAGCAGCCAAGATCTAGCAGTCGGCTACACCTTC. The encoded protein is CASSQDLAVGYTF.

The gene calls are TRBV7-2 and TRBJ2-3; 7 bases align to TRBD1. The trim removed 1 base at V and 6 bases at J, leaving 4 bases unmatched. The germline CDR1 and CDR2 sequences are SGHTA and FQGNSA. The CDR3 runs 14 residues. This CDR3 is CASSLGQGVDTQYF. The CDR3 DNA follows: TGTGCCAGCAGCTTAGGACAGGGCGTGGATACGCAGTATTTT.

The chain combines TRBV5-4 with TRBJ2-7; D possibly corresponds to TRBD1 (5 bases). The CDR3 is 16 amino acids. The germline CDR1 and CDR2 sequences are SGHNT and YYREEE (reference sequence). Trimming removed 0 bases at V and 3 bases at J, with 16 bases between. The CDR3 sequence is CASSLDPAGIYYEQYF. In DNA, the CDR3 is TGTGCCAGCAGCTTGGATCCGGCAGGGATCTACTACGAGCAGTACTTC.

The chain uses TRBV9 and TRBJ1-1, with unresolved D. This CDR3 contains 14 residues. Germline loops: CDR1 SGDLS, CDR2 YYNGEE. V was shortened by 0 bases and J by 5 bases, with 11 bases between the two germline ends. The CDR3 DNA sequence: TGTGCCAGCAGCGTAGTGTCGGGTGGTACTGAAGCTTTCTTT. This gives the protein CASSVVSGGTEAFF. The full variable domain, rest sourced from reference TRBV9 and TRBJ1-1, is DSGVTQTPKHLITATGQRVTLRCSPRSGDLSVYWYQQSLDQGLQFLIQYYNGEERAKGNILERFSAQQFPDLHSELNLSSLELGDSALYFCASSVVSGGTEAFFGQGTRLTVV.

The CDR3 region has the DNA TGCGCCAGCAGCTTTGAGACAGATACGCAGTATTTT. It translates to CASSFETDTQYF. The chain uses TRBV5-1 and TRBJ2-3; D remains ambiguous. V lost 2 bases and J lost 3, with 4 bases in between. Germline loops: CDR1 SGHRS, CDR2 YFSETQ. The CDR3 consists of 12 residues. Based on the CDR3 plus reference TRBV5-1 and TRBJ2-3, the full variable domain is KAGVTQTPRYLIKTRGQQVTLSCSPISGHRSVSWYQQTPGQGLQFLFEYFSETQRNKGNFPGRFSGRQFSNSRSEMNVSTLELGDSALYLCASSFETDTQYFGPGTRLTVL.

The rearrangement joins TRBV7-2 to TRBJ2-5, with TRBD1 matching 8 bases. In germline, CDR1 is SGHTA, CDR2 FQGNSA. This CDR3 spans 14 amino acids. V was clipped by 4 bases and J by 4 bases; unmatched bases: 5. The CDR3 nucleotides read TGTGCCAGCAGCTCGGACAGGGCGGTAGAGACCCAGTACTTC. Translation: CASSSDRAVETQYF.

This clone has just a few counts. The chain couples TRBV7-9 to TRBJ2-7, with 8 bases matching TRBD2. Germline assignment: CDR1 SEHNR and CDR2 FQNEAQ (reference sequence). V dropped 6 bases and J dropped 5; count of bases not matched to a gene: 9. CDR3 length: 14 residues. The CDR3: CASRRLSGSDEQYF. The CDR3 region has the DNA TGTGCCAGCAGGCGGTTGAGCGGGAGCGACGAGCAGTACTTC.

The V and J genes are TRBV4-1 and TRBJ2-2; possibly TRBD2 for D (6 bases). V lost 7 bases to trimming and J lost 3 bases, with 15 bases between them. This CDR3 region has 15 residues. Germline V lookup: CDR1 MGHRA, CDR2 YSYEKL. The CDR3: CASTPWTTYTGELFF. The CDR3 bases are TGCGCCAGCACCCCCTGGACTACCTACACCGGGGAGCTGTTTTTT.

This clone was observed once. The chain uses TRBV7-2 and TRBJ2-5; 7 nucleotides agree with TRBD2. Germline V lookup: CDR1 SGHTA, CDR2 FQGNSA. CDR3 length: 16 amino acids. J lost 1 base, V lost 2 bases, and 7 bases had no gene match. For the CDR3, the DNA is TGTGCCAGCAGCTTAAGTCTTTCGGGAGGCCAAGAGACCCAGTACTTC. Protein product: CASSLSLSGGQETQYF.

This clone was picked up a small number of times. The genes are TRBV30 and TRBJ1-5; D not certain. V lost 2 bases and J 3 bases, leaving 8 bases between the germline ends. The V gene's germline CDR1 is GTSNPN and CDR2 SVGIG (reference sequence). This CDR3 spans 13 amino acids. CDR3 residues: CAWSWAFNQPQHF. CDR3 coding DNA: TGTGCCTGGAGTTGGGCATTCAATCAGCCCCAGCATTTT.

This clone has just a few counts. The CDR3 DNA reads as TGCGCCAGCAGCTTTCGGCGGGAGGGCCGGGGCAATGAGCAGTTCTTC. Its translation: CASSFRREGRGNEQFF. The V call is TRBV5-1, the J call TRBJ2-1, with 9 bases lining up with TRBD2. V trimming: 2 bases; J trimming: 6 bases; junction bases outside the gene matches: 9. Looked up from germline, CDR1 is SGHRS and CDR2 is YFSETQ. The CDR3 spans 16 residues.

This clone is a singleton in its sample. The chain has TRBV9 and TRBJ2-1; TRBD2 matches 11 bases. Germline V gives CDR1 SGDLS, CDR2 YYNGEE. Unmatched junction bases numbered 5, after V lost 4 bases and J lost 8 bases. The CDR3 is 14 amino acids. Here the CDR3 DNA reads TGTGCCAGCAGCCTTAGCGGGAGGGACGATGAGCAGTTCTTC. Amino acids: CASSLSGRDDEQFF. Full variable domain (outside the CDR3, taken from reference TRBV9 and TRBJ2-1): DSGVTQTPKHLITATGQRVTLRCSPRSGDLSVYWYQQSLDQGLQFLIQYYNGEERAKGNILERFSAQQFPDLHSELNLSSLELGDSALYFCASSLSGRDDEQFFGPGTRLTVL.

The CDR3 region is CAISGAWEYEQYF. The CDR3 DNA reads as TGTGCCATCAGTGGGGCTTGGGAGTACGAGCAGTACTTC. This sequence joins TRBV10-3 and TRBJ2-7; possible D gene TRBD2, 5 bases. CDR3 length: 13 amino acids. V lost 4 bases to trimming and J lost 4 bases, with 11 bases between them. Per germline, CDR1 ENHRY and CDR2 SYGVKD.

The chain links TRBV5-1 to TRBJ2-5, with D hard to call. This CDR3 has 13 amino acids. Germline V lookup: CDR1 SGHRS, CDR2 YFSETQ. Trimming shortened V by 0 bases and J by 0 bases, and 3 bases separated the two germline ends. DNA for the CDR3: TGCGCCAGCAGCTTGGAGTACCAAGAGACCCAGTACTTC. This sequence encodes CASSLEYQETQYF.

The chain is built from TRBV19 and TRBJ2-3, with D unclear. Trimming removed 4 bases at V and 2 bases at J, with 7 bases between. This CDR3 spans 13 amino acids. Per the germline V gene, CDR1 is LNHDA and CDR2 is SQIVND (reference sequence). The CDR3 region has the DNA TGTGCCAGTAGTACTCAGGCCACAGATACGCAGTATTTT. Translation gives CASSTQATDTQYF.

This clone was seen more than once but under ten times. The chain recombines TRBV7-2 with TRBJ2-7, with 8 bases identical to TRBD2. The J segment lost 6 bases and the V segment lost 5 bases, leaving 9 bases of the junction unmatched. Germline values: CDR1 SGHTA, CDR2 FQGNSA. The CDR3 sequence is 14 residues long. The CDR3 bases are TGTGCCAGCAGCCCTGGACTAGCTTCTCCCGAGCAGTACTTC. Its translation is CASSPGLASPEQYF.

The chain is built from TRBV14 and TRBJ2-5; D uncertain. Trimming shortened V by 0 bases and J by 6 bases, and 8 bases separated the two germline ends. Germline assignment: CDR1 SGHDN and CDR2 FVKESK. This CDR3 has 13 residues. CDR3 in amino acids: CASSQDLGKTQYF. DNA of the CDR3: TGTGCCAGCAGCCAAGATCTGGGTAAGACCCAGTACTTC.